A selection of T cell receptor beta chains follows, all from one sample in a study of OX40 agonist ivuxolimab in advanced cancers. Profiling relied on immunoSEQ multiplex PCR, and the TCRdb table lists in-frame clones only, not all of them. The sample contains around 92,000 clones, more than 85% of which appear only once. The input for sequencing was CD4+ or CD8+ T cells sorted from blood, taken in a trial of the OX40 agonist ivuxolimab. These receptors originate from an adult with an advanced solid tumor such as melanoma, head and neck, liver or kidney cancer. CDR3s include the opening cysteine and the closing phenylalanine or tryptophan. The D gene is left open where the match is weak. Size values are once, few and many counts, or a class for expanded clones, and some rows have none.

TGTGCCAGCAGCCCGGCCCGGACAGGGCTGGACTACAATGAGCAGTTCTTC CASSPARTGLDYNEQFF TRBV9 NA TRBD1 TRBJ2-1
TGTGCCAGCAGCTTGGCCTTTACTCCCCCTCAGTACTTC CASSLAFTPPQYF TRBV5-6 NA NA TRBJ2-7
TGTGCCAGCACGGACCGCCCCACAGATACGCAGTATTTT CASTDRPTDTQYF TRBV6-6 NA NA TRBJ2-3
TGTGCCAGCAGCGTAGTGTTAGTGGGTGGGGTCGGGGATCAGCCCCAGCATTTT CASSVVLVGGVGDQPQHF TRBV9 NA NA TRBJ1-5
TGCGCCAGCAGCCCCACAGAGGGGGTAGGGAGTATGTGGAACACCATATATTTT CASSPTEGVGSMWNTIYF TRBV4-1 NA NA TRBJ1-3
TGCGCCAGCAGCCAAGGCCATTCGGGAGAGGGCACAGATACGCAGTATTTT CASSQGHSGEGTDTQYF TRBV4-1 NA NA TRBJ2-3
TGTGCCAGCAGCTTAGATCGGATAGGCGGGAGTGTAGACAATGAGCAGTTCTTC CASSLDRIGGSVDNEQFF TRBV11-3 NA TRBD2 TRBJ2-1
TGTGCCAGCAGTTCTACAGGTAGCCCCGGGCATTTT CASSSTGSPGHF TRBV27 once NA TRBJ1-5
TGCGCCAGCAGCCACCAGCTGGGGTACAATGAGCAGTTCTTC CASSHQLGYNEQFF TRBV4-1 NA NA TRBJ2-1
TGTGCCAGCAGCCTCCTAGGGACTAGCGGGAGGGGTAATGAGCAGTTCTTC CASSLLGTSGRGNEQFF TRBV7-3 NA TRBD2 TRBJ2-1
TGTGCCAGCAGCTTAGGGGGACAGGGCCCCTATGGCTACACCTTC CASSLGGQGPYGYTF TRBV7-2 NA TRBD1 TRBJ1-2
TGTGCCAGCAGTTTCGGGGGTGTCGAAAAACTGTTTTTT CASSFGGVEKLFF TRBV28 NA NA TRBJ1-4
TGTGCCAGCAGCTTAGATCCGGGCCTGGGAGGCTACACCTTC CASSLDPGLGGYTF TRBV7-2 NA NA TRBJ1-2
TGCGCCAGCCGCGGCTTCACAGATACGCAGTATTTT CASRGFTDTQYF TRBV5-1 once NA TRBJ2-3
TGTGCCTGGATGTCGTCGGGCTACACCTTC CAWMSSGYTF TRBV30 NA NA TRBJ1-2
TGTGCCAGCAGTCAGACGACAGTTCAGGAAAAACTGTTTTTT CASSQTTVQEKLFF TRBV2 NA NA TRBJ1-4
TGTGCCAGCAGCTTAGGACAGCATGAGGGAAACACCATATATTTT CASSLGQHEGNTIYF TRBV7-9 NA NA TRBJ1-3
TGTGCCAGCAGAGGACAGTGGGGACAGCCCCAGCATTTT CASRGQWGQPQHF TRBV6-5 once NA TRBJ1-5
TGTGCCAGCAGGATCTCGCTTGGGGGCACTGAAGCTTTCTTT CASRISLGGTEAFF TRBV7-8 NA NA TRBJ1-1
TGTGCCAGCAGCTTGGCTAGCGGTCCCTACAATGAGCAGTTCTTC CASSLASGPYNEQFF TRBV5-4 once TRBD2 TRBJ2-1
TGTGCCACCCGGACAGGCAATCAGCCCCAGCATTTT CATRTGNQPQHF TRBV19 few NA TRBJ1-5
TGTGCCAGCAGTGTCGCGACAGGGATTATTAGCAATCAGCCCCAGCATTTT CASSVATGIISNQPQHF TRBV2 NA TRBD1 TRBJ1-5
TGTGCCAGCAGTATGCCGGGACTATCCACAGATACGCAGTATTTT CASSMPGLSTDTQYF TRBV6-6 NA TRBD2 TRBJ2-3
TGCGCCAGCAGCTTTGCCACCGGGGAGCTGTTTTTT CASSFATGELFF TRBV5-1 NA NA TRBJ2-2
TGCGCCAGCAGCTTGCGGACAGGTTTGGGTGAAAAACTGTTTTTT CASSLRTGLGEKLFF TRBV5-1 NA TRBD1 TRBJ1-4
TGTGCCTGGCACAGGGCCTACGAGCAGTACTTC CAWHRAYEQYF TRBV30 NA NA TRBJ2-7
TGTGCCAGTAGTATAGGGGGGCAAGAGACCCAGTACTTC CASSIGGQETQYF TRBV19 NA NA TRBJ2-5
TGTGCCAGCAGTTACTCTGGACAGGGGGACACTGAAGCTTTCTTT CASSYSGQGDTEAFF TRBV6-5 NA TRBD1 TRBJ1-1
TGTGCCAGCGGTTCCCCGACAAGCAACTATGGCTACACCTTC CASGSPTSNYGYTF TRBV28 NA NA TRBJ1-2
TGTGCCAGCAGTGAAGCGACGCGGGGGGGAAGAGATACGCAGTATTTT CASSEATRGGRDTQYF TRBV6-1 NA TRBD2 TRBJ2-3
TGTGCCGGCAGCTTCGCGACAGGGGGCTGGAACTATGGCTACACCTTC CAGSFATGGWNYGYTF TRBV11-2 once TRBD1 TRBJ1-2
TGTGCCAGCAGTTACTCGATGAGGGAGAAACTGTTTTTT CASSYSMREKLFF TRBV6-5 NA NA TRBJ1-4
TGTGCCAGCAGTTCTCGGACAGGGGGAAGTATCGGCACAGATACGCAGTATTTT CASSSRTGGSIGTDTQYF TRBV28 NA TRBD1 TRBJ2-3
TGTGCCAGCAGTCTTGACCCGACAGGGGGCCGGTATGGCTACACCTTC CASSLDPTGGRYGYTF TRBV2 NA TRBD1 TRBJ1-2
TGTGCCAGCAGCTTGTCATTTCGGGTGAATGAGCAGTTCTTC CASSLSFRVNEQFF TRBV5-6 NA NA TRBJ2-1
TGTGCCAGCAGTTACTCGGACAGGCTAAGGGCTTTCTTT CASSYSDRLRAFF TRBV6-6 NA TRBD1 TRBJ1-1
TGCGCCAGCAGCTTGGCGCCGCAAGAGACCCAGTACTTC CASSLAPQETQYF TRBV5-1 NA NA TRBJ2-5
TGTGCCGGAAGTAGGACAGTCTATGGCTACACCTTC CAGSRTVYGYTF TRBV30 NA NA TRBJ1-2
TGTGCCAGCAATCAACACAGGGTAATCGGGGAGCTGTTTTTT CASNQHRVIGELFF TRBV28 NA NA TRBJ2-2
TGTGCCAGCCAGTCCACGCCGGGACAGTCTTCTGGGGCCAACGTCCTGACTTTC CASQSTPGQSSGANVLTF TRBV28 NA TRBD1 TRBJ2-6
TGCGCCAGCAGCCCTGGGTTATGGGATATCAGCACAGATACGCAGTATTTT CASSPGLWDISTDTQYF TRBV5-1 NA NA TRBJ2-3